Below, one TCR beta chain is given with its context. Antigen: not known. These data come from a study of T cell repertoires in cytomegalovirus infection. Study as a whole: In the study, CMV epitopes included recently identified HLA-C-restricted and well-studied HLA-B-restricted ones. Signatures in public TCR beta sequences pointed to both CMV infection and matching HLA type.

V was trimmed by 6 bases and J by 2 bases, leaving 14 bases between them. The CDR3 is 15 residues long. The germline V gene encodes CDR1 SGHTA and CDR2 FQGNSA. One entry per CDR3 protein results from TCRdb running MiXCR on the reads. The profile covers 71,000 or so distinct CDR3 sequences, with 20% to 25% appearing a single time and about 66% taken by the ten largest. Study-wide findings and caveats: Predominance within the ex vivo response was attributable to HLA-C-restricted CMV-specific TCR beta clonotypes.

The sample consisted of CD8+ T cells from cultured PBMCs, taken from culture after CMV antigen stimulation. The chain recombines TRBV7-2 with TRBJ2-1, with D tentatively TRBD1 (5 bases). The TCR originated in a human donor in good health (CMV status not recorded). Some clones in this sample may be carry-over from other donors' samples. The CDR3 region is CASRVAKGPYNEQFF. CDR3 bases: TGTGCCAGCAGGGTCGCGAAGGGGCCCTACAATGAGCAGTTCTTC.